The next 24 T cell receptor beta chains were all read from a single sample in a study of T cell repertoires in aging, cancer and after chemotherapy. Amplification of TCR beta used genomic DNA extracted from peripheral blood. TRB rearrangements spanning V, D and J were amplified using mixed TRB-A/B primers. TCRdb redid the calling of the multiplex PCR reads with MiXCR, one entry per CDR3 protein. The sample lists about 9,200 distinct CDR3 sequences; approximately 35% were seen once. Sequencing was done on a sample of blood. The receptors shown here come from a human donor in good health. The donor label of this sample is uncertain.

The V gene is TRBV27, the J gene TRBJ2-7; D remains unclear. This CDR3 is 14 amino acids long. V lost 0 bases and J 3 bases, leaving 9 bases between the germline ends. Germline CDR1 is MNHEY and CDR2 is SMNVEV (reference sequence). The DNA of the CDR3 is TGTGCCAGCAGTTTATCGGGGATGAACTACGAGCAGTACTTC. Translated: CASSLSGMNYEQYF.

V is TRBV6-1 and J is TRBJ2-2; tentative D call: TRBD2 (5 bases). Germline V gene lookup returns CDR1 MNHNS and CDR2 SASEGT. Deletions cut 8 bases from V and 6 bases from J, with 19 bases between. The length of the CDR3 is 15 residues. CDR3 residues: CASRTRLGTPGELFF. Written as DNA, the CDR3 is TGTGCCAGCCGCACTAGGCTCGGAACACCCGGGGAGCTGTTTTTT.

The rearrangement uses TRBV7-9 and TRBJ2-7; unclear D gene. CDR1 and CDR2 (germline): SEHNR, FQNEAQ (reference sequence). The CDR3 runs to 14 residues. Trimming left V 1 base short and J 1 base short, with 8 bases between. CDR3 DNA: TGTGCCAGCAGCTTAGGGGCTAATTCCTACGAGCAGTACTTC. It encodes CASSLGANSYEQYF.

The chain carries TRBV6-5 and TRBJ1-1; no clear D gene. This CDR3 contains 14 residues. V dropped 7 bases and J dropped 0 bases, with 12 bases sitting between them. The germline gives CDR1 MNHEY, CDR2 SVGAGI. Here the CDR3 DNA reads TGTGCCAGCACCCAATCGGGGTTGAACACTGAAGCTTTCTTT. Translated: CASTQSGLNTEAFF.

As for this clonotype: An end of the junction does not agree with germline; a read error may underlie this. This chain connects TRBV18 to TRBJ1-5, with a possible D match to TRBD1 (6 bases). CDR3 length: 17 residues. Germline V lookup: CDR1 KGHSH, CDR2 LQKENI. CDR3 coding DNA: TGTGCCAGCTCCCCACGCCCCTACAGGGTCAACAATCAGCCCCAGCATTTT. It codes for CASSPRPYRVNNQPQHF.

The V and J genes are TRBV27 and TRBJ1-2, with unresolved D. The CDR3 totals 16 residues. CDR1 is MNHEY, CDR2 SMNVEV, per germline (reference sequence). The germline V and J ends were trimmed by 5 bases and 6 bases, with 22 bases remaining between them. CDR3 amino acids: CASSRRGSGGLDGYTF. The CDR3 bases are TGTGCCAGCAGTAGACGCGGCTCGGGAGGGTTGGATGGCTACACCTTC.

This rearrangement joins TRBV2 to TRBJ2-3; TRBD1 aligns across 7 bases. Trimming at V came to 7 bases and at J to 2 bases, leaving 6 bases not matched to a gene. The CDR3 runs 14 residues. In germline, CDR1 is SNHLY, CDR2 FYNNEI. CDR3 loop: CASILTGNTDTQYF. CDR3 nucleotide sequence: TGTGCCAGCATTTTGACAGGGAACACAGATACGCAGTATTTT.

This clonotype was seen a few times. The CDR3 DNA sequence: TGTGCCAGCAGTTACTCCCGGGGCCCGCTGGCCTATGGCTACACCTTC. Protein sequence: CASSYSRGPLAYGYTF. V and J are TRBV6-5 and TRBJ1-2; a possible D gene is TRBD1 (5 bases). The CDR3 is made up of 16 amino acids. V dropped 0 bases and J dropped 4 bases, with 15 bases sitting between them. From germline, CDR1 is MNHEY and CDR2 SVGAGI.

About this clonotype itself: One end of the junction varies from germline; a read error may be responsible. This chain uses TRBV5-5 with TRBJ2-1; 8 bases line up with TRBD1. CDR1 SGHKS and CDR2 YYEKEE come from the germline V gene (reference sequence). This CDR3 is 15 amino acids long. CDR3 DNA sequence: TGCGCCAGCAGCTTGGGACAGGCGGCATACAATGAGCAGTTCTTC. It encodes CASSLGQAAYNEQFF. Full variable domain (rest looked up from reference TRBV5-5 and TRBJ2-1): DAGVTQSPTHLIKTRGQQVTLRCSPISGHKSVSWYQQVLGQGPQFIFQYYEKEERGRGNFPDRFSARQFPNYSSELNVNALLLGDSALYLCASSLGQAAYNEQFFGPGTRLTVL.

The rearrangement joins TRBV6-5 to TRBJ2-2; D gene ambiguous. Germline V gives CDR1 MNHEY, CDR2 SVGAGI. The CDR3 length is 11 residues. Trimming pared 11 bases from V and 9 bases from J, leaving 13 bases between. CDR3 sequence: CARRTWWELFF. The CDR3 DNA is TGTGCCCGACGGACGTGGTGGGAGCTGTTTTTT.

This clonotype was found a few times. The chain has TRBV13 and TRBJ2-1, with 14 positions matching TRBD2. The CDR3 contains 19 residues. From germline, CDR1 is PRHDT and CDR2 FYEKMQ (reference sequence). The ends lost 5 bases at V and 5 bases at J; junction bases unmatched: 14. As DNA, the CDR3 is TGTGCCAGCAGCCCCGGACTAGCGGGGGGTCCACGATCGAACAATGAGCAGTTCTTC. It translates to CASSPGLAGGPRSNNEQFF.

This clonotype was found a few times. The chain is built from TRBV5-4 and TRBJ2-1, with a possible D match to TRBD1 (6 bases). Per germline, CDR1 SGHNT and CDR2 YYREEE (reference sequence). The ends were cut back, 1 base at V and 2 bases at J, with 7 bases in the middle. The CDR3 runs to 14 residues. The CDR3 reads CASSLRTAYNEQFF. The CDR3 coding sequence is TGTGCCAGCAGCTTGCGGACAGCCTACAATGAGCAGTTCTTC.

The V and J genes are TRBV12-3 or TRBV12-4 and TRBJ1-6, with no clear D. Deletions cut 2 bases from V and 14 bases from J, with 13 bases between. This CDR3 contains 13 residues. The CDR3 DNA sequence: TGTGCCAGCAGTTTAACGGACCTATCCACCCTCCACTTT. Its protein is CASSLTDLSTLHF.

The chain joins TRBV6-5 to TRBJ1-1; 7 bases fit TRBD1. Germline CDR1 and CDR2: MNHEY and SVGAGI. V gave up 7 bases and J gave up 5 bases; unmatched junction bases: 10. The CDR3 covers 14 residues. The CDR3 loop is CASTLDRAGTEAFF. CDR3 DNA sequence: TGTGCCAGCACCCTAGACAGGGCAGGTACTGAAGCTTTCTTT.

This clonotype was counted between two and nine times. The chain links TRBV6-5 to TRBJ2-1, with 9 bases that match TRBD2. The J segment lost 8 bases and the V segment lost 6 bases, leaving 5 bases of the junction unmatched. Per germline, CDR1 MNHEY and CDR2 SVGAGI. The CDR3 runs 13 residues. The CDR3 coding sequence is TGTGCCAGCAGGCCTAGCGGGGCCCATGAGCAGTTCTTC. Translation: CASRPSGAHEQFF.

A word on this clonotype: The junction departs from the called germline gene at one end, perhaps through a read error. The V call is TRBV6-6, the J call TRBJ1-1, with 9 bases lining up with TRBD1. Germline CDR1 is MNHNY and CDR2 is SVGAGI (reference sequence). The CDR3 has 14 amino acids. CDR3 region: CARSYSTGGTEAFF. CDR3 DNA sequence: TGTGCCAGAAGTTACTCGACAGGGGGCACTGAAGCTTTCTTT.

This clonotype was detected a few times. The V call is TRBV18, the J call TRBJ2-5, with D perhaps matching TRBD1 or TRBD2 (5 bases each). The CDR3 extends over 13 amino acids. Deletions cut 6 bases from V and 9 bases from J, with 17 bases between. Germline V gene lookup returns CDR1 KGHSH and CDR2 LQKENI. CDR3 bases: TGTGCCAGCTCCCTAGCAAGGGACGGCGCCCAGTACTTC. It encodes CASSLARDGAQYF.

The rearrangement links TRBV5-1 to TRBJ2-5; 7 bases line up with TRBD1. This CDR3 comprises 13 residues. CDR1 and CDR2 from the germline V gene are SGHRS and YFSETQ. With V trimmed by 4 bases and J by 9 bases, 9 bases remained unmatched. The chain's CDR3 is CASSLDRSQAQYF. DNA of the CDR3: TGCGCCAGCAGCCTGGACAGGTCGCAGGCCCAGTACTTC.

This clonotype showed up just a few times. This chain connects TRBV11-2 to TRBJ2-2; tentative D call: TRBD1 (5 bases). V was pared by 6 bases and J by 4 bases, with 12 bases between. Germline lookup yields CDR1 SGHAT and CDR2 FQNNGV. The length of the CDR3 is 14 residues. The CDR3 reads CASSKQQATGELFF. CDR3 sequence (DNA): TGTGCCAGCAGTAAGCAACAGGCCACCGGGGAGCTGTTTTTT.

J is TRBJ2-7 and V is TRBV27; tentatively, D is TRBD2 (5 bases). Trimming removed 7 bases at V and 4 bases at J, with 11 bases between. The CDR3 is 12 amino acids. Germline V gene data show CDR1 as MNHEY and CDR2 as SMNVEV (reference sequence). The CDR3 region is CASKRGAYEQYF. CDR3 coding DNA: TGTGCCAGCAAACGGGGAGCGTACGAGCAGTACTTC.

The CDR3 loop is CASSLSTLGGGGENEQFF. CDR3 nucleotide sequence: TGCGCCAGCAGCTTGTCCACATTAGGGGGAGGGGGTGAAAATGAGCAGTTCTTC. The chain employs TRBV5-1 and TRBJ2-1, with D possibly TRBD2 on 7 matching bases. The V gene lost 1 base and the J gene lost 7 bases, with 24 bases spanning the gap. Germline CDR1 reads SGHRS; CDR2 reads YFSETQ. The length of the CDR3 is 18 residues.

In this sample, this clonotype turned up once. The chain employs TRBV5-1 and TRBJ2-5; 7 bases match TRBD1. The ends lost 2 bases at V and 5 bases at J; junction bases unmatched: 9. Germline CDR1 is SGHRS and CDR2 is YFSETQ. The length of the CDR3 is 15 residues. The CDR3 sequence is CASSFGTALGETQYF. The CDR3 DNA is TGCGCCAGCAGCTTCGGGACAGCCCTTGGGGAGACCCAGTACTTC. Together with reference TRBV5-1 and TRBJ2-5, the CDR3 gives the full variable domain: KAGVTQTPRYLIKTRGQQVTLSCSPISGHRSVSWYQQTPGQGLQFLFEYFSETQRNKGNFPGRFSGRQFSNSRSEMNVSTLELGDSALYLCASSFGTALGETQYFGPGTRLLVL.

The CDR3 region has the DNA TGTGCCAGCAGCTCTCAACCAGCGGGAGCGTACCAAGAGACCCAGTACTTC. Amino acids: CASSSQPAGAYQETQYF. The V and J genes are TRBV7-2 and TRBJ2-5; 8 bases align to TRBD2. Germline V lookup: CDR1 SGHTA, CDR2 FQGNSA. Trimming at V came to 4 bases and at J to 0 bases, leaving 10 bases not matched to a gene. This CDR3 is 17 amino acids long.

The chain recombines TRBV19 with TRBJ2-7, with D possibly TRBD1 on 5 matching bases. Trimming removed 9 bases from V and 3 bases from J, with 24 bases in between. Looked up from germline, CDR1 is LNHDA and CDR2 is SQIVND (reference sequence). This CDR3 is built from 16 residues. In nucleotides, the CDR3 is TGTGCCAGCAGTTTAATTGGTGCAGGGAACCACTACGAGCAGTACTTC. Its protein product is CASSLIGAGNHYEQYF.